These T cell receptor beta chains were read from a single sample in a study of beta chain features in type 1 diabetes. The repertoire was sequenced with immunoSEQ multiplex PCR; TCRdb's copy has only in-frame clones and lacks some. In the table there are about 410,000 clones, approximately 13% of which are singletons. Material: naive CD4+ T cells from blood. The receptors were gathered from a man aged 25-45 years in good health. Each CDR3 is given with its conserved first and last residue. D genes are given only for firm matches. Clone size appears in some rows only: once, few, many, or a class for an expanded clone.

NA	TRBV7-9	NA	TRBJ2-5	CASSPPLTEQETQYF	TGTGCCAGCAGCCCCCCATTGACAGAACAAGAGACCCAGTACTTC
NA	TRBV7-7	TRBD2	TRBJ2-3	CASSRGLAGADTQYF	TGTGCCAGCAGCCGCGGACTAGCGGGGGCAGATACGCAGTATTTT
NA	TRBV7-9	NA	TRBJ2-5	CASSVLVGERETQYF	TGTGCCAGCAGCGTGTTGGTAGGGGAGCGGGAGACCCAGTACTTC
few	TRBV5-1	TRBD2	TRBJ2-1	CASSLGLAGNYNEQFF	TGCGCCAGCAGCTTGGGACTAGCGGGCAACTACAATGAGCAGTTCTTC
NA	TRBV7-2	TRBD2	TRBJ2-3	CASSFLAGGLTDTQYF	TGTGCCAGCAGCTTTCTAGCGGGGGGCCTGACAGATACGCAGTATTTT
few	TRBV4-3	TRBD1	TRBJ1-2	CASSQGQGYGYTF	TGCGCCAGCAGCCAAGGACAGGGGTATGGCTACACCTTC
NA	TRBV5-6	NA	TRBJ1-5	CASSLVGQPQHF	TGTGCCAGCAGCTTGGTCGGTCAGCCCCAGCATTTT
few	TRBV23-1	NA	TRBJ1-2	CASSHFDRTYGYTF	TGCGCCAGCAGTCACTTCGACAGGACCTATGGCTACACCTTC
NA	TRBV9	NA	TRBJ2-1	CASSTSNHGTKQFF	TGTGCCAGCAGCACATCGAACCACGGGACGAAGCAGTTCTTC
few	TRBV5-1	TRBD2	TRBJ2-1	CASRAADIFTSGGSYNEQFF	TGCGCCAGCAGAGCAGCGGACATCTTTACTAGCGGGGGCTCCTACAATGAGCAGTTCTTC
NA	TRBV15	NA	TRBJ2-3	CATSRGLVPDTQYF	TGTGCCACCAGCAGAGGACTAGTCCCAGATACGCAGTATTTT
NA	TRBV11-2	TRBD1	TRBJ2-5	CASSSYRGLGETQYF	TGTGCCAGCAGCTCGTACAGGGGGCTCGGAGAGACCCAGTACTTC
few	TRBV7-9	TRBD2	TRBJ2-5	CASSRYPGLAGGQETQYF	TGTGCCAGCAGCCGCTACCCAGGACTAGCGGGAGGACAAGAGACCCAGTACTTC
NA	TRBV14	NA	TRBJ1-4	CASSVQGRDEKLFF	TGTGCCAGCAGCGTGCAGGGGAGGGATGAAAAACTGTTTTTT
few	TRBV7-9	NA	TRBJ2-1	CASSLRMGSYNEQFF	TGTGCCAGCAGCTTACGTATGGGATCCTACAATGAGCAGTTCTTC
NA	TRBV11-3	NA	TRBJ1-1	CASTDRGEAEAFF	TGTGCCAGCACCGACCGGGGCGAGGCTGAAGCTTTCTTT
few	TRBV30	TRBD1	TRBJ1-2	CAWADTGGRYGYTF	TGTGCCTGGGCAGATACAGGGGGTCGGTATGGCTACACCTTC
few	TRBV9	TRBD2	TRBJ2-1	CASSPPWIAGVAEQFF	TGTGCCAGCAGCCCCCCGTGGATAGCGGGAGTGGCTGAGCAGTTCTTC
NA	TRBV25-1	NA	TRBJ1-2	CASSGAGYGYTF	TGTGCCAGCAGTGGCGCAGGATATGGCTACACCTTC
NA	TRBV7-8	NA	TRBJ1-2	CASSGRGRLNYGYTF	TGTGCCAGCAGCGGACGTGGACGGCTTAACTATGGCTACACCTTC
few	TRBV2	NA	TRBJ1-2	CASSEARVLLGYTF	TGTGCCAGCAGTGAAGCCAGGGTTTTGCTTGGCTACACCTTC
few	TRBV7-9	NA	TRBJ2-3	CASSLAALSTDTQYF	TGTGCCAGCAGCTTAGCGGCGCTGAGCACAGATACGCAGTATTTT
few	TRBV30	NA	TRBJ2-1	CAWSVRGAFNEQFF	TGTGCCTGGAGTGTACGGGGGGCGTTCAATGAGCAGTTCTTC
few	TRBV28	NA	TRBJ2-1	CASSLRDNEQFF	TGTGCCAGCAGTTTACGGGACAATGAGCAGTTCTTC
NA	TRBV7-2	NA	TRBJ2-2	CASSLGSRNTGELFF	TGTGCCAGCAGCTTAGGATCCAGAAACACCGGGGAGCTGTTTTTT
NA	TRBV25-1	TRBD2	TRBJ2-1	CASSGHKRGGRVGEQFF	TGTGCCAGCAGTGGTCACAAGCGGGGAGGCCGTGTGGGTGAGCAGTTCTTC
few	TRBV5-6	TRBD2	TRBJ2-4	CASSRTSGRERRDIQYF	TGTGCCAGCAGCAGGACTAGCGGGAGAGAACGGAGGGACATTCAGTACTTC
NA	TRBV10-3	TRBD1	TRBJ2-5	CAISIRDRGTETQYF	TGTGCCATCAGTATCCGGGACAGGGGCACAGAGACCCAGTACTTC
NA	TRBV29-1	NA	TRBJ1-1	CSVETGERGTEAFF	TGCAGCGTTGAGACTGGAGAGAGAGGGACTGAAGCTTTCTTT
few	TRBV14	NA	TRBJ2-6	CASSLRGANVLTF	TGTGCCAGCAGCCTCCGTGGGGCCAACGTCCTGACTTTC
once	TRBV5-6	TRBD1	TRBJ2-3	CASSIDRGADTQYF	TGTGCCAGCAGCATTGACAGGGGGGCAGATACGCAGTATTTT
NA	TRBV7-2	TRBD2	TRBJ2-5	CASSMSGGAGETQYF	TGTGCCAGCAGCATGAGCGGGGGGGCCGGAGAGACCCAGTACTTC
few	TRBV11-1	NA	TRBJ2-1	CASSRALNNEQFF	TGTGCCAGCAGCCGAGCGCTAAACAATGAGCAGTTCTTC
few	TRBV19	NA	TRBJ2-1	CASSQGYGRAEQFF	TGTGCCAGTAGTCAGGGTTATGGCCGGGCCGAGCAGTTCTTC
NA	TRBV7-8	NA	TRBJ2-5	CASSLVRGGQETQYF	TGTGCCAGCAGCTTAGTCCGTGGCGGCCAAGAGACCCAGTACTTC
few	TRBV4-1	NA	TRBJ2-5	CASSPLGRSTQETQYF	TGCGCCAGCAGCCCCCTTGGAAGGAGCACTCAAGAGACCCAGTACTTC
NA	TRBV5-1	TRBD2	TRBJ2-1	CASSLGTLATSGLYNEQFF	TGCGCCAGCAGCTTGGGGACTCTAGCGACTAGCGGGCTCTACAATGAGCAGTTCTTC
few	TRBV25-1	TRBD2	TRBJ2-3	CASSETTSGARTYTQYF	TGTGCCAGCAGTGAAACTACTAGCGGAGCTAGAACGTATACGCAGTATTTT
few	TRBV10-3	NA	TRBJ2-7	CATSGPYEQYF	TGTGCCACCTCGGGCCCCTACGAGCAGTACTTC
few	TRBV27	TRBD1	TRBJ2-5	CASRHRTGRTSGTQYF	TGTGCCAGCCGTCACCGGACAGGCCGAACATCGGGGACCCAGTACTTC
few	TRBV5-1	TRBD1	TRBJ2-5	CASSLDGTGQETQYF	TGCGCCAGCAGCTTGGATGGGACAGGGCAAGAGACCCAGTACTTC
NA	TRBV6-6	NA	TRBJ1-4	CASSYPGPGEKLFF	TGTGCCAGCAGTTACCCGGGACCCGGCGAAAAACTGTTTTTT
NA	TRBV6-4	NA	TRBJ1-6	CASSDKKDSPLHF	TGTGCCAGCAGTGACAAGAAAGATTCACCCCTCCACTTT
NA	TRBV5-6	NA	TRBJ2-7	CASSLASYEQYF	TGTGCCAGCAGCTTGGCCTCATACGAGCAGTACTTC
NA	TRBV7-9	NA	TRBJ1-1	CASSSSLNTEAFF	TGTGCCAGCAGCTCCAGTTTGAACACTGAAGCTTTCTTT
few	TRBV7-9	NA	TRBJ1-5	CASSFSGGQPQHF	TGTGCCAGCAGCTTCAGCGGTGGACAGCCCCAGCATTTT